This note documents a single T cell receptor beta chain sequence. The antigen is not known. A read error may be the cause here, since a much bigger clone is one base away. From about 0.4 ug of RNA, a library with molecular barcoded alpha/delta and beta/gamma adaptors was made. MiXCR was run by TCRdb on the reads, yielding one entry per CDR3 protein. The sample lists around 30,000 distinct CDR3 sequences; less than 20% were seen once. This record belongs to a study of read filtering for tumor transcriptome and immune sequencing. The overall study: Transcriptome libraries were built from DNase-treated RNA. Study results and caveats: Approximately 82% of IR-seq clonotypes had a single read, yet these held 3.5% to 4.5% of reads. Dropping single-read clonotypes raised IR-seq and RNA-seq shared-clonotype correlation. This fraction held mixed bone marrow immune cells after CD138-negative sorting.

Germline V lookup: CDR1 MDHEN, CDR2 SYDVKM. This CDR3 has 15 residues. The sample comprised a population of CD138-negative cells sorted from bone marrow. The chain couples TRBV28 to TRBJ2-2, with D perhaps matching TRBD1 or TRBD2 (5 bases each). The TCR originated in a donor aged 40 or over with multiple myeloma. CDR3 sequence: CASSLQGSGTGEPFF. DNA for the CDR3: TGTGCCAGCAGTTTACAGGGTTCAGGGACCGGGGAGCCGTTTTTT.